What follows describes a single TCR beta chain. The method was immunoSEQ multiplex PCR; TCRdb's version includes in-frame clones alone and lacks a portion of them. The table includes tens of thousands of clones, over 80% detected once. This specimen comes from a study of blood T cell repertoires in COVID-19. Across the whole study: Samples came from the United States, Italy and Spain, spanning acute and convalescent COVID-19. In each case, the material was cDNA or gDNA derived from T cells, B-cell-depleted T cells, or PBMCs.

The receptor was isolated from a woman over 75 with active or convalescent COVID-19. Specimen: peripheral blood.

The CDR3 loop reads CASRLGVDGYTF. CDR3 DNA: TGTGCCAGTAGACTCGGGGTAGATGGCTACACCTTC. This chain joins TRBV2 and TRBJ1-2, with D hard to call. Germline assignment: CDR1 SNHLY and CDR2 FYNNEI. This CDR3 spans 12 amino acids. Trimming took 9 bases from V and 6 from J, leaving 14 bases between them.